This T cell receptor beta chain came from a study of blood T cell repertoires in COVID-19. Study as a whole: Some COVID-19 samples were acute and others convalescent; all came from the United States, Italy and Spain. PBMCs, B-cell-depleted T cells, or T cells provided the cDNA or gDNA that made up the material.

Original analysis: The authors estimated nucleated cell counts from reference gene primer amplification. Assay: immunoSEQ multiplex PCR; the TCRdb copy retains only in-frame clones and omits some. V, J and clone size were drawn from that table, and D and trimming were deduced from the DNA. Among about 89,000 clones listed, roughly 90% were seen once. The CDR3 sequence is 14 residues long. Trimming removed 6 bases from V and 4 bases from J; junction bases left unmatched: 4. Germline loops: CDR1 LNHDA, CDR2 SQIVND (reference sequence). The chain couples TRBV19 to TRBJ2-3, with 10 bases lining up with TRBD2. The TCR sequence derives from an elderly man with active or convalescent COVID-19. Sample: peripheral blood. DNA of the CDR3: TGTGCCAGTAGAGAGGGACTAGCGTCAGATACGCAGTATTTT. Translated: CASREGLASDTQYF.